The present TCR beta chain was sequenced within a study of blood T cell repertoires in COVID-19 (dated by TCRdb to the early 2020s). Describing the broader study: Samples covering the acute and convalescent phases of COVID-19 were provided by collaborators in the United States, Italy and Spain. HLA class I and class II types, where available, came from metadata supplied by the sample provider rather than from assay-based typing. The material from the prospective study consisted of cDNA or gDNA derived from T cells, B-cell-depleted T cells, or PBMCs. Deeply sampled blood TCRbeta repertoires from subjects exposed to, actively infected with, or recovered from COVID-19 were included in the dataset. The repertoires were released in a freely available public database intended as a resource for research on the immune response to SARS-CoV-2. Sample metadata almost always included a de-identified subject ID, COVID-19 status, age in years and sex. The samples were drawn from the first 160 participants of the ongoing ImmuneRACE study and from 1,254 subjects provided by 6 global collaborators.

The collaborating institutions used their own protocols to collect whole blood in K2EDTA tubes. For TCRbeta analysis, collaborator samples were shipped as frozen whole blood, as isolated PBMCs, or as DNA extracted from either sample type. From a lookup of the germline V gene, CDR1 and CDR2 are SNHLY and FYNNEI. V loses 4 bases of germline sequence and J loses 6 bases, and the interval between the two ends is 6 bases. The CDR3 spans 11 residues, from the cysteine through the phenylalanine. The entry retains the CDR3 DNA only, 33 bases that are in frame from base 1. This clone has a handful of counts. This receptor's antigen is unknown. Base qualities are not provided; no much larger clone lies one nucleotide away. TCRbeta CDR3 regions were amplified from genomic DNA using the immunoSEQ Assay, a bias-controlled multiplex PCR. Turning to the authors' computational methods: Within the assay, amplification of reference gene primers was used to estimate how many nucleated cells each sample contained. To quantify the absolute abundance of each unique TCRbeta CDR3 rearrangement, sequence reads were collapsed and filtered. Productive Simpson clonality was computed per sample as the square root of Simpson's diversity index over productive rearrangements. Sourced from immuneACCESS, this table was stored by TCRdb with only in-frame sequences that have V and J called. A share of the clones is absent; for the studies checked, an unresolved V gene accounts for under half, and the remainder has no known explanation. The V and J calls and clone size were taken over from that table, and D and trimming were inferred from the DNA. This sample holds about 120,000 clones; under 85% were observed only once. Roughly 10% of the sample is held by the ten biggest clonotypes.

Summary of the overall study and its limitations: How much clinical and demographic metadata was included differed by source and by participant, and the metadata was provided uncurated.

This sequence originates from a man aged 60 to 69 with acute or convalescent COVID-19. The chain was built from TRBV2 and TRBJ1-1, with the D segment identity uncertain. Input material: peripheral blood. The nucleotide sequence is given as TGTGCCAGCAGTGCTAGCGCTGAAGCTTTCTTT. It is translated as CASSASAEAFF.